Each of the 27 T cell receptor beta chains below was sequenced from the same sample in a study of blood T cells in healthy people across ages. Through a sample-barcoded 5' primer and a J-beta primer mix, a second PCR was run for about 7 to 12 cycles. MiXCR, run by TCRdb on the 5' RACE reads, gives a single entry per CDR3 protein. The data contain 800,000 or so distinct CDR3 sequences, approximately 67% of them seen just once; the ten biggest clones take up 25% to 30%. The sequencing sample was made of blood. The receptors come from a young man in good health.

This clonotype was seen only a few times. The J gene is TRBJ2-3, the V gene TRBV7-3; 12 positions agree with TRBD2. The length of the CDR3 is 15 residues. Germline V CDR1 and CDR2: SGHTA, FQGTGA. V lost 6 bases, J lost 14 bases, and 15 bases stayed unmatched. CDR3 DNA: TGTGCCAGCAGGCCACCGACTAGCGGGGGCCCCTCGGGGTATTTT. Amino acid sequence: CASRPPTSGGPSGYF.

V is TRBV21-1 and J is TRBJ2-1; TRBD1 was called by the table and not checked on the DNA. TRBV21-1 is shown as a pseudogene. The CDR3 has 16 amino acids. CDR3 protein: CASSILGTGDYNEQFF. DNA of the CDR3: TGTGCCAGCAGCATCTTAGGGACAGGGGATTACAATGAGCAGTTCTTC.

This chain joins TRBV7-3 and TRBJ2-1; D is uncertain. Trimming took off 2 bases at V and 7 bases at J, with 12 bases between the two ends. The CDR3 has 14 amino acids. The germline CDR1 and CDR2 sequences are SGHTA and FQGTGA. The CDR3 sequence: CASSLGPPPNEQFF. DNA for the CDR3: TGTGCCAGCAGCTTAGGACCCCCACCGAATGAGCAGTTCTTC.

As concerns this clonotype: Compared with germline, one end of the junction differs, possibly owing to a read error. The chain uses TRBV28 and TRBJ2-7, with D unresolved. This CDR3 contains 13 residues. Per the germline V gene, CDR1 is MDHEN and CDR2 is SYDVKM. The CDR3 loop reads CVSSRTHPYEQYF. Here the CDR3 DNA reads TGTGTCAGCAGTCGAACCCACCCCTACGAGCAGTACTTC.

About this clonotype itself: The germline gene is not matched at one end of the junction; a read error may be the cause. V and J are TRBV18 and TRBJ2-3; tentative D call: TRBD2 (5 bases). Per the germline V gene, CDR1 is KGHSH and CDR2 is LQKENI. This CDR3 is 14 amino acids long. This chain's CDR3 is CASSPRGMTDTQYF. CDR3 DNA: TGTGCCAGCTCCCCACGAGGGATGACAGATACGCAGTATTTT. Supplemented by reference TRBV18 and TRBJ2-3, the full variable domain reads NAGVMQNPRHLVRRRGQEARLRCSPMKGHSHVYWYRQLPEEGLKFMVYLQKENIIDESGMPKERFSAEFPKEGPSILRIQQVVRGDSAAYFCASSPRGMTDTQYFGPGTRLTVL.

The V gene is TRBV9, the J gene TRBJ2-5, with 10 bases aligning to TRBD2. The CDR3 runs to 14 residues. The trim removed 4 bases at V and 3 bases at J, leaving 3 bases unmatched. Germline-derived CDR1 and CDR2 are SGDLS and YYNGEE. The CDR3 DNA sequence: TGTGCCAGCAGCCAAGGGACTAGCGAAGAGACCCAGTACTTC. It is translated as CASSQGTSEETQYF.

Only a few counts were recorded for this clonotype. The rearrangement joins TRBV10-3 to TRBJ2-2; D unresolved. CDR1 is ENHRY, CDR2 SYGVKD, per germline. This CDR3 is built from 15 residues. The V gene lost 3 bases and the J gene lost 2 bases, with 10 bases spanning the gap. The CDR3, as DNA: TGTGCCATCAGTGAAGCAGAGATAAACACCGGGGAGCTGTTTTTT. Translating it yields CAISEAEINTGELFF.

CDR3 in amino acids: CSARDRDRGTYEQYF. The CDR3 coding sequence is TGCAGTGCTAGAGATAGGGACAGGGGGACGTACGAGCAGTACTTC. The rearrangement joins TRBV20-1 to TRBJ2-5; 11 bases line up with TRBD1. The J call is doubtful: the DNA matches TRBJ2-7 better. The CDR3 is 15 amino acids. From germline, CDR1 is DFQATT and CDR2 SNEGSKA (reference sequence).

The chain employs TRBV6-5 and TRBJ1-1; D unresolved. The CDR3 extends over 13 amino acids. Trimming stripped 6 bases from V and 0 bases from J, with 8 bases between. Germline V gene sequence: CDR1 MNHEY, CDR2 SVGAGI. The CDR3: CASRKVLNTEAFF. The CDR3 DNA is TGTGCCAGCAGAAAAGTTCTGAACACTGAAGCTTTCTTT.

This clonotype was counted only a few times. J is TRBJ2-7 and V is TRBV7-9; D is unclear. Trimming took off 4 bases at V and 2 bases at J, with 12 bases between the two ends. The length of the CDR3 is 14 residues. The V gene's germline CDR1 is SEHNR and CDR2 FQNEAQ (reference sequence). The CDR3 region is CASSYDIATYEQYF. CDR3 bases: TGTGCCAGCAGCTACGACATTGCTACCTACGAGCAGTACTTC.

This chain uses TRBV20-1 with TRBJ2-3, with TRBD2 identical over 10 bases. The CDR3 sequence is 18 residues long. The germline V gene has CDR1 DFQATT and CDR2 SNEGSKA (reference sequence). The trim removed 2 bases at V and 2 bases at J, leaving 13 bases unmatched. CDR3 region: CSARPREFLAGVTDTQYF. The CDR3 nucleotides read TGCAGTGCTAGACCCCGGGAATTTCTAGCGGGGGTCACAGATACGCAGTATTTT.

This clonotype was observed a few times. This may be a read error: a much more frequent sequence differs by one nucleotide. V and J are TRBV7-3 and TRBJ2-5, with D possibly TRBD2 on 7 matching bases. Per germline, CDR1 SGHTA and CDR2 FQGTGA. V was clipped by 1 base and J by 4 bases, with 13 bases between them. The CDR3 extends over 15 amino acids. The CDR3 loop is CASSLRGGAGETQYF. The CDR3 nucleotides are TGTGCCAGCAGCTTAAGGGGGGGGGCGGGAGAGACCCAGTACTTC.

CDR3 DNA: TGCGCCAGCAGCCAAGTTCAGGGCTTGGGCAAAAACATTCAGTACTTC. Its translation is CASSQVQGLGKNIQYF. The V gene is TRBV4-3, the J gene TRBJ2-4, with D possibly being TRBD1 (5 bases). Looked up from germline, CDR1 is LGHNA and CDR2 is YSLEER. V dropped 1 base and J dropped 3 bases, with 13 bases sitting between them. The CDR3 runs 16 residues.

The rearrangement joins TRBV6-5 to TRBJ2-1; TRBD2 might be the D (5 bases). CDR3 size: 14 residues. V was trimmed by 5 bases and J by 3 bases, leaving 11 bases between them. Germline V lookup: CDR1 MNHEY, CDR2 SVGAGI. CDR3 residues: CASSPSAGYNEQFF. DNA for the CDR3: TGTGCCAGCAGTCCCAGTGCGGGCTACAATGAGCAGTTCTTC.

The chain has TRBV12-3 or TRBV12-4 and TRBJ1-2; 8 nucleotides align to TRBD1. J was trimmed by 4 bases and V by 6 bases; bases with no gene match: 4. The CDR3 is 13 residues long. The CDR3 DNA is TGTGCCAGCAGCCAGGGGGCGGCCTATGGCTACACCTTC. This encodes CASSQGAAYGYTF.

The table lists this clonotype with a count of one. The V and J genes are TRBV9 and TRBJ2-3; D is unresolved. Looked up from germline, CDR1 is SGDLS and CDR2 is YYNGEE. V shed 0 bases and J shed 2 bases, with 10 bases lying between them. The length of the CDR3 is 15 residues. CDR3 in DNA: TGTGCCAGCAGCGTAGAAGGGCTTGACACAGATACGCAGTATTTT. Protein: CASSVEGLDTDTQYF.

The chain links TRBV20-1 to TRBJ1-6, with D perhaps matching TRBD1 (6 bases). Deletions cut 3 bases from V and 8 bases from J, with 23 bases between. Germline values: CDR1 DFQATT, CDR2 SNEGSKA (reference sequence). The CDR3 sequence is 17 residues long. This CDR3 is CSASPAGGRGRYSPLHF. For the CDR3, the DNA is TGCAGTGCTAGTCCAGCGGGGGGCCGGGGGCGGTATTCACCCCTCCACTTT.

The chain employs TRBV4-2 and TRBJ2-5, with 9 bases that match TRBD2. CDR1 is LGHNA and CDR2 is YNFKEQ in the germline V gene. J gave up 2 bases and V 1 base, and 8 bases lay outside the gene matches. The CDR3 has 17 residues. The CDR3 reads CASSQGLIAGEQETQYF. The CDR3, as DNA: TGTGCCAGCAGCCAAGGGTTGATAGCGGGGGAACAAGAGACCCAGTACTTC.

J is TRBJ2-7 and V is TRBV9, with no clear D. The V end lost 0 bases, the J end lost 1 base, and 11 bases lay between the germline ends. Looked up from germline, CDR1 is SGDLS and CDR2 is YYNGEE. The CDR3 totals 15 residues. Here the CDR3 DNA reads TGTGCCAGCAGCGTAGGAGGCAGCGTTTCCTACGAGCAGTACTTC. Amino acids: CASSVGGSVSYEQYF.

About this clonotype itself: Just one base apart from a much larger clone, this may be a read error. This rearrangement joins TRBV27 to TRBJ2-7; D might be TRBD2 (6 bases). The J call may be wrong; the DNA end is better matched by TRBJ2-5. This CDR3 region has 13 residues. Germline V gene data show CDR1 as MNHEY and CDR2 as SMNVEV (reference sequence). The CDR3 nucleotides are TGTGCCGGCAGTTTAATGGGGGGTGAGACCCAGTACTTC. Amino acid sequence: CAGSLMGGETQYF.

This rearrangement joins TRBV9 to TRBJ2-5; 9 bases align to TRBD2. The J call may be in error: the DNA end matches TRBJ2-7 better. Germline assignment: CDR1 SGDLS and CDR2 YYNGEE. The CDR3 totals 17 residues. CDR3 sequence: CASSPRGGGGAFDEQYF. DNA of the CDR3: TGTGCCAGTAGCCCTCGAGGGGGCGGGGGGGCTTTCGACGAGCAGTACTTC.

A word on this clonotype: This could be a read error, since a much larger clone is one nucleotide away. The chain combines TRBV20-1 with TRBJ2-7, with 8 positions matching TRBD2. Germline CDR1 and CDR2: DFQATT and SNEGSKA (reference sequence). The CDR3 spans 18 residues. V shed 0 bases, J shed 7 bases, and the junction held 20 bases outside the gene matches. This CDR3 reads CSARDASGGHRIYNEQYF. For the CDR3, the DNA is TGCAGTGCTAGAGATGCAAGCGGGGGCCACCGAATTTACAATGAGCAGTACTTC.

This clonotype occurred once. The chain carries TRBV30 and TRBJ2-1; D possibly corresponds to TRBD2 (7 bases). Germline assignment: CDR1 GTSNPN and CDR2 SVGIG (reference sequence). V was cut by 4 bases and J by 9 bases, with 10 bases left in between. This CDR3 region has 11 residues. The CDR3 sequence is CAWKGGTEQFF. CDR3 DNA: TGTGCCTGGAAGGGGGGGACTGAGCAGTTCTTC.

The chain combines TRBV28 with TRBJ2-5; weak D call: TRBD2 (5 bases). The germline V and J ends were trimmed by 3 bases and 7 bases, with 15 bases remaining between them. Germline CDR1 MDHEN, CDR2 SYDVKM. The CDR3 runs to 14 residues. CDR3 DNA: TGTGCCAGCAGTTTTGGAACCCCCGGAGGGACCCAGTACTTC. Protein: CASSFGTPGGTQYF. The full variable domain, completed using reference TRBV28 and TRBJ2-5, is DVKVTQSSRYLVKRTGEKVFLECVQDMDHENMFWYRQDPGLGLRLIYFSYDVKMKEKGDIPEGYSVSREKKERFSLILESASTNQTSMYLCASSFGTPGGTQYFGPGTRLLVL.

J is TRBJ2-1 and V is TRBV13, with 12 bases that match TRBD2. The CDR3 totals 16 residues. Germline V gene sequence: CDR1 PRHDT, CDR2 FYEKMQ (reference sequence). The J segment lost 7 bases and the V segment lost 5 bases, leaving 9 bases of the junction unmatched. This CDR3 reads CASSALLAGGPNEQFF. The CDR3 DNA sequence: TGTGCCAGCAGCGCCCTACTAGCGGGGGGCCCGAATGAGCAGTTCTTC.

This clonotype was counted ten times or more. This may come from a read error, since a much larger clone is one base off. This sequence joins TRBV6-2 or TRBV6-3 and TRBJ2-2; no clear D. V lost 5 bases and J 7 bases, leaving 14 bases between the germline ends. Germline CDR1 reads MNHEY; CDR2 reads SVGEGT. The CDR3 spans 14 residues. The CDR3 nucleotides read TGTGCCAGCAGTGACGCGGCCTTTAGCGGGGAGCTGTTTTTT. Translation gives CASSDAAFSGELFF.

The chain is built from TRBV7-9 and TRBJ2-7; the D gene is possibly TRBD2 (5 bases). The CDR3 extends over 14 amino acids. CDR1 is SEHNR, CDR2 FQNEAQ, per germline (reference sequence). V lost 5 bases to trimming and J lost 4 bases, with 15 bases between them. CDR3 nucleotide sequence: TGTGCCAGCAGCCCCGTCGCCGGGGTTTACGAGCAGTACTTC. Residues: CASSPVAGVYEQYF. The whole variable domain, remainder taken from reference TRBV7-9 and TRBJ2-7, is DTGVSQNPRHKITKRGQNVTFRCDPISEHNRLYWYRQTLGQGPEFLTYFQNEAQLEKSRLLSDRFSAERPKGSFSTLEIQRTEQGDSAMYLCASSPVAGVYEQYFGPGTRLTVT.